This is a list of T cell receptor beta chains from one sample in a study of graft-versus-host responses after intestinal transplantation. Some clones are missing from TCRdb's copy, which holds only in-frame ones; the method was immunoSEQ multiplex PCR. The sample has tens of thousands of clones; roughly 95% are singletons. The antigens for these receptors are not known. The source material was unstimulated CD8+ T cells sorted from spleen or lymph node cells, sampled before transplant. The receptors were gathered from a human donor who was the organ donor for an intestinal transplant. Each CDR3 is given with its conserved first and last residue. The D gene is left open where the match is weak. Clone size is shown for a subset of rows, as once, few, many or a class of expanded clone.

v_gene	j_gene	d_gene	abundance	CDR3aa	CDR3nt
TRBV19	TRBJ2-1	.	.	CASSPPSRYLNNEQFF	TGTGCCAGTAGTCCCCCGTCCAGGTACCTAAACAATGAGCAGTTCTTC
TRBV10-2	TRBJ2-3	TRBD2	.	CASSESNVAGGTDTQYF	TGCGCCAGCAGTGAGTCTAACGTAGCGGGGGGCACAGATACGCAGTATTTT
TRBV10-3	TRBJ1-2	TRBD1	few	CAIMGGTGYGYTF	TGTGCCATCATGGGCGGGACAGGCTATGGCTACACCTTC
TRBV19	TRBJ2-1	.	.	CASSPWSSPYNEQFF	TGTGCCAGTAGCCCTTGGAGTAGCCCCTACAATGAGCAGTTCTTC
TRBV5-4	TRBJ2-1	.	.	CASSFFPQNEQFF	TGTGCCAGCAGTTTCTTCCCTCAGAATGAGCAGTTCTTC
TRBV25-1	TRBJ1-1	TRBD1	.	CASGDREEGNTEAFF	TGTGCCAGCGGGGACAGGGAAGAGGGGAACACTGAAGCTTTCTTT
TRBV7-2	TRBJ2-1	TRBD2	.	CASSHRGLADNEQFF	TGTGCCAGCAGCCACCGAGGACTAGCGGACAATGAGCAGTTCTTC
TRBV7-9	TRBJ2-1	.	.	CASSLQVSYNEQFF	TGTGCCAGCAGCCTCCAGGTCTCCTACAATGAGCAGTTCTTC
TRBV7-2	TRBJ2-7	.	.	CASSHGSQGFGTYEQYF	TGTGCCAGCAGCCACGGAAGCCAGGGCTTTGGAACCTACGAGCAGTACTTC
TRBV9	TRBJ2-7	TRBD2	.	CASSVGTSGESSYEQYF	TGTGCCAGCAGCGTAGGAACTAGCGGGGAGAGCTCCTACGAGCAGTACTTC
TRBV4-2	TRBJ2-1	.	.	CASSRGAQPRNEQFF	TGTGCCAGCAGCCGCGGGGCCCAGCCCCGTAATGAGCAGTTCTTC
TRBV7-9	TRBJ2-1	.	.	CASSFTGPPAFF	TGTGCCAGCAGCTTTACGGGCCCCCCGGCGTTCTTC
TRBV15	TRBJ1-5	TRBD1	.	CATSRDPTGWRDQPQHF	TGTGCCACCAGCAGAGATCCGACAGGGTGGAGGGATCAGCCCCAGCATTTT
TRBV5-6	TRBJ2-1	.	.	CASSFGSIYNEQFF	TGTGCCAGCAGCTTTGGGTCTATCTACAATGAGCAGTTCTTC
TRBV5-1	TRBJ1-2	TRBD1	once	CASSLRDRANYGYTF	TGCGCCAGCAGCCTTCGGGACAGGGCTAACTATGGCTACACCTTC
TRBV27	TRBJ2-5	TRBD1	.	CASSLSTGAQETQYF	TGTGCCAGCAGTTTATCAACAGGGGCTCAAGAGACCCAGTACTTC
TRBV11-2	TRBJ2-7	.	once	CASSFWPGVRDEQYF	TGTGCCAGCAGCTTCTGGCCGGGTGTAAGAGACGAGCAGTACTTC
TRBV9	TRBJ1-1	.	once	CASSVGGSSFPEAFF	TGTGCCAGCAGCGTAGGGGGGAGTAGTTTCCCTGAAGCTTTCTTT
TRBV6-5	TRBJ1-1	.	once	CASTSGGTGNEAFF	TGTGCCAGCACTTCCGGAGGGACGGGTAACGAAGCTTTCTTT
TRBV7-9	TRBJ1-1	.	few	CASSPGWGEATEAFF	TGTGCCAGCAGCCCGGGGTGGGGGGAGGCCACTGAAGCTTTCTTT